These 5 T cell receptor beta chains originate from one sample sequenced in a study of shared clonotypes between healthy human individuals. The naive CD8 population came from CD45RO-negative cells selected for CCR7, without terminally differentiated effector memory CD45RA+ cells. The assay was immunoSEQ multiplex PCR, and TCRdb's table has in-frame clones only and misses some. The sample yields some 2 million clones, approximately 94% seen once. The sequencing sample was made of naive CD8+ T cells sorted from blood. The receptor set was obtained from a man in his late teens or twenties in good health.

The chain uses TRBV21-1 and TRBJ1-3; TRBD1 was called by the table and not checked on the DNA. TRBV21-1 is a pseudogene segment. The CDR3 contains 16 residues. CDR3 amino acids: CASILRGRETGNTIYF. CDR3 sequence (DNA): TGTGCCAGCATCCTAAGGGGGCGGGAAACTGGAAACACCATATATTTT.

The J gene is TRBJ2-2, the V gene TRBV27, with D unresolved. Germline V gene lookup returns CDR1 MNHEY and CDR2 SMNVEV (reference sequence). The CDR3 runs 12 residues. The V end lost 6 bases, the J end lost 5 bases, and 7 bases lay between the germline ends. The CDR3 sequence is CASRKPTGELFF. In nucleotides, the CDR3 is TGTGCCAGCAGAAAACCGACCGGGGAGCTGTTTTTT.

This chain connects TRBV7-2 to TRBJ2-7; D gene unclear. Germline values: CDR1 SGHTA, CDR2 FQGNSA. V was pared by 5 bases and J by 7 bases, with 12 bases between. This CDR3 is 12 amino acids long. The CDR3 here is CASSLTPFEQYF. CDR3 sequence (DNA): TGTGCCAGCAGCCTCACCCCGTTTGAGCAGTACTTC.

The count of this clone is one. The chain links TRBV4-3 to TRBJ2-2; D is perhaps TRBD1 or TRBD2 (5 bases each). Trimming removed 0 bases from V and 6 bases from J, with 11 bases in between. The CDR3 contains 15 residues. Germline CDR1 reads LGHNA; CDR2 reads YSLEER. DNA for the CDR3: TGCGCCAGCAGCCAAGATGAGGGGTGGGCCGGGGAGCTGTTTTTT. Its protein product is CASSQDEGWAGELFF.

This clone was counted once. This CDR3 is also generated by other DNA sequences in the sample. The rearrangement links TRBV9 to TRBJ2-2; 8 nucleotides line up with TRBD2. The CDR3 consists of 15 residues. The V and J ends lost 0 bases and 3 bases, in that order; junction bases with no gene match: 1. Per germline, CDR1 SGDLS and CDR2 YYNGEE. CDR3 region: CASSVAGGDTGELFF. The CDR3, as DNA: TGTGCCAGCAGCGTAGCCGGGGGGGACACCGGGGAGCTGTTTTTT.